Listed here are 15 T cell receptor beta chains from one sample, sequenced in a study of T cell changes during pregnancy in multiple sclerosis. The repertoire was sequenced with immunoSEQ multiplex PCR; TCRdb's copy has only in-frame clones and lacks some. The repertoire holds under 100,000 clones, with 90% to 95% as singletons. This material consisted of peripheral blood, taken in the second trimester of pregnancy. These receptors all come from a female donor with multiple sclerosis, enrolled in a pregnancy study.

V and J are TRBV27 and TRBJ2-2; a weak D match, TRBD1 (7 bases). Germline V CDR1 and CDR2: MNHEY, SMNVEV (reference sequence). The CDR3 has 15 amino acids. V lost 0 bases to trimming and J lost 6 bases, with 11 bases between them. For the CDR3, the DNA is TGTGCCAGCAGTTTATCGGCGGGGACAGCCGGGGAGCTGTTTTTT. Translated, it gives CASSLSAGTAGELFF.

The chain uses TRBV5-8 and TRBJ2-7, with D possibly TRBD1 on 6 matching bases. Germline lookup yields CDR1 SGHTS and CDR2 YDEGEE. Trimming removed 8 bases at V and 1 base at J, with 22 bases between. The CDR3 totals 16 residues. CDR3 sequence (DNA): TGTGCCAGTCCTCCAGGGGAGCGGAAAAATTCCTACGAGCAGTACTTC. Its translation: CASPPGERKNSYEQYF.

V and J are TRBV5-4 and TRBJ2-3; 7 bases line up with TRBD2. The CDR3 totals 15 residues. The germline CDR1 and CDR2 sequences are SGHNT and YYREEE (reference sequence). The V and J ends lost 5 bases and 2 bases, in that order; junction bases with no gene match: 8. CDR3 bases: TGTGCCAGCAGTTTTAAGCGGGAATCCACAGATACGCAGTATTTT. It encodes CASSFKRESTDTQYF.

The V and J genes are TRBV5-5 and TRBJ1-1; tentative D call: TRBD1 (5 bases). The V end was cut by 0 bases, the J end by 4 bases, with 10 bases between. Germline CDR1 is SGHKS and CDR2 is YYEKEE (reference sequence). The CDR3 loop spans 14 amino acids. CDR3 residues: CASSLEGLGTEAFF. The DNA of the CDR3 is TGTGCCAGCAGCTTGGAGGGGTTAGGCACTGAAGCTTTCTTT.

The count of this clone is one. The rearrangement joins TRBV27 to TRBJ2-2; D is ambiguous. Germline V lookup: CDR1 MNHEY, CDR2 SMNVEV (reference sequence). The CDR3 sequence is 15 residues long. V was cut by 6 bases and J by 4 bases, with 15 bases left in between. For the CDR3, the DNA is TGTGCCAGCAGCAAAGGTCAGGTCCTCACCGGGGAGCTGTTTTTT. As protein: CASSKGQVLTGELFF.

This chain links TRBV6-6 with TRBJ2-1; TRBD1 is a possible D gene (5 bases). V lost 5 bases and J lost 9, with 14 bases in between. Germline V gene data show CDR1 as MNHNY and CDR2 as SVGAGI (reference sequence). The CDR3 length is 13 residues. This CDR3 reads CASSGANNGEQFF. The CDR3 DNA is TGTGCCAGCAGTGGGGCGAATAACGGTGAGCAGTTCTTC.

The J gene is TRBJ1-2, the V gene TRBV10-3; D perhaps matches TRBD1 (5 bases). The CDR3 contains 13 residues. CDR1 is ENHRY and CDR2 is SYGVKD in the germline V gene. Trimming removed 2 bases from V and 5 bases from J, with 9 bases in between. CDR3 bases: TGTGCCATCAGTGAGCTAGACAGTTATGGCTACACCTTC. Encoded protein: CAISELDSYGYTF.

This chain links TRBV4-3 with TRBJ2-3; 11 nucleotides match TRBD1. Germline assignment: CDR1 LGHNA and CDR2 YSLEER. The CDR3 extends over 20 amino acids. Unmatched junction bases numbered 18, after V lost 5 bases and J lost 2 bases. CDR3 DNA: TGCGCCAGCAGCGTATACTCGGACAGGGGGCCCCTAATTTCCACAGATACGCAGTATTTT. This sequence encodes CASSVYSDRGPLISTDTQYF.

The chain joins TRBV29-1 to TRBJ2-7; 11 bases are shared with TRBD2. The CDR3 has 13 amino acids. The germline V gene encodes CDR1 SQVTM and CDR2 ANQGSEA. With V trimmed by 5 bases and J by 2 bases, 2 bases remained unmatched. The CDR3 spells CSVLAGGTYEQYF. CDR3 sequence (DNA): TGCAGCGTTCTAGCGGGAGGCACCTACGAGCAGTACTTC.

The CDR3 DNA sequence: TGTGCCAGCAGCTTCGGCAGGGTTGGCAATCAGCCCCAGCATTTT. It translates to CASSFGRVGNQPQHF. V and J are TRBV7-2 and TRBJ1-5; weak D call: TRBD1 (5 bases). V dropped 3 bases and J dropped 2 bases, with 11 bases sitting between them. CDR3 length: 15 residues. Germline lookup yields CDR1 SGHTA and CDR2 FQGNSA.

V usage is TRBV7-8 and J usage is TRBJ1-5; tentatively, D is TRBD1 (5 bases). Trimming stripped 5 bases from V and 6 bases from J, with 17 bases between. This CDR3 comprises 15 residues. CDR1 and CDR2 from the germline V gene are SGHVS and FQNEAQ. CDR3 sequence reads: CASSPNLGVAQPQHF. CDR3 DNA sequence: TGTGCCAGCAGCCCAAACCTAGGGGTCGCTCAGCCCCAGCATTTT.

This rearrangement joins TRBV19 to TRBJ2-4; tentatively, D is TRBD1 (8 bases). The ends were cut back, 7 bases at V and 9 bases at J, with 22 bases in the middle. CDR3 size: 15 residues. Germline CDR1 is LNHDA and CDR2 is SQIVND (reference sequence). The CDR3 DNA follows: TGTGCCAGTAATCAGGGGGCCACTCCGGGGGGCATTCAGTACTTC. Translating it yields CASNQGATPGGIQYF.

The chain uses TRBV28 and TRBJ2-7; D possibly corresponds to TRBD1 (6 bases). Germline V gene data show CDR1 as MDHEN and CDR2 as SYDVKM. The CDR3 consists of 11 residues. Written as DNA, the CDR3 is TGTGCTGGGGGCTACCTTGGCGAGCAGTACTTC. This sequence encodes CAGGYLGEQYF.

CDR3 sequence: CSVDSGSSYEQYF. The CDR3 DNA is TGCAGCGTTGATAGTGGGAGCTCCTACGAGCAGTACTTC. The rearrangement uses TRBV29-1 and TRBJ2-7, with D possibly being TRBD2 (5 bases). Trimming left V 3 bases short and J 0 bases short, with 9 bases between. In germline, CDR1 is SQVTM, CDR2 ANQGSEA. The CDR3 runs 13 residues.

The chain recombines TRBV4-1 with TRBJ2-1, with 10 bases fitting TRBD2. This CDR3 has 15 residues. V was pared by 1 base and J by 8 bases, with 5 bases of the junction left unmatched. The germline V gene encodes CDR1 MGHRA and CDR2 YSYEKL. The CDR3 protein is CASSQASGSFDEQFF. CDR3 sequence (DNA): TGCGCCAGCAGCCAAGCTAGCGGGAGTTTCGATGAGCAGTTCTTC.